The 23 T cell receptor beta chains below were found in one sample sequenced in a study of blood T cell repertoires in COVID-19. Assay: immunoSEQ multiplex PCR; the TCRdb copy retains only in-frame clones and omits some. The data hold 190,000 or so clones, with about 86% observed a single time. The sequencing input was peripheral blood. These receptors all come from a woman under 30 who had recovered from COVID-19.

The chain combines TRBV20-1 with TRBJ2-3, with D possibly TRBD2 on 5 matching bases. In germline, CDR1 is DFQATT, CDR2 SNEGSKA (reference sequence). The CDR3 has 14 amino acids. Between the trimmed V and J ends, which lost 3 bases and 5 bases, there was a span of 15 bases. CDR3: CSASIGVSGDTQYF. The CDR3 region has the DNA TGCAGTGCTAGTATCGGGGTATCAGGAGATACGCAGTATTTT.

The chain uses TRBV6-2 or TRBV6-3 and TRBJ2-3; possibly TRBD1 for D (5 bases). The CDR3 is 15 residues long. The germline V gene has CDR1 MNHEY and CDR2 SVGEGT. V was clipped by 5 bases and J by 2 bases, with 14 bases between them. This CDR3 reads CASSDRRTNTDTQYF. Written as DNA, the CDR3 is TGTGCCAGCAGTGACCGACGGACAAACACAGATACGCAGTATTTT.

J is TRBJ1-6 and V is TRBV7-2, with 9 bases aligning to TRBD1. With 2 bases clipped from V and 10 bases from J, the junction kept 3 bases outside the gene matches. There are 14 residues in the CDR3. The V gene's germline CDR1 is SGHTA and CDR2 FQGNSA. The CDR3 region has the DNA TGTGCCAGCAGCTTAAGGGACAGGGTATCACCCCTCCACTTT. Protein sequence: CASSLRDRVSPLHF.

As for this clone: This clone may be a read error of a much larger clone one base away. The CDR3 is CASSYTENTEAFF. DNA of the CDR3: TGTGCCAGCAGTTACACAGAGAACACTGAAGCTTTCTTT. The chain couples TRBV6-7 to TRBJ1-1; D is uncertain. TRBV6-7 is annotated as an ORF whose role is uncertain. Trimming removed 2 bases from V and 1 base from J, with 5 bases in between. The CDR3 runs to 13 residues.

J is TRBJ1-4 and V is TRBV5-4; 8 bases align to TRBD1. The trim removed 4 bases at V and 2 bases at J, leaving 7 bases unmatched. Germline CDR1 is SGHNT and CDR2 is YYREEE (reference sequence). CDR3 length equals 16 residues. The CDR3 protein is CASSGNRDRTNEKLFF. The CDR3 DNA reads as TGTGCCAGCAGCGGGAACCGGGACAGGACTAATGAAAAACTGTTTTTT.

CDR3 protein: CASSLTGSLAGGGEQFF. CDR3 nucleotide sequence: TGTGCCAGCAGCTTAACAGGGTCCCTAGCGGGAGGGGGTGAGCAGTTCTTC. The J gene is TRBJ2-1, the V gene TRBV7-3; 12 nucleotides match TRBD2. The CDR3 length is 17 residues. Germline V gene data show CDR1 as SGHTA and CDR2 as FQGTGA. After removal of 0 bases from V and 9 bases from J, the junction contained 9 bases not matched to a gene.

The chain joins TRBV5-8 to TRBJ1-2; tentatively, D is TRBD1 (5 bases). This CDR3 spans 15 amino acids. The V end was cut by 4 bases, the J end by 4 bases, with 17 bases between. Germline V gene data show CDR1 as SGHTS and CDR2 as YDEGEE. CDR3 in amino acids: CASSRGDGNSYGYTF. The CDR3 DNA is TGTGCCAGCAGCCGGGGGGACGGGAACTCCTATGGCTACACCTTC.

V and J are TRBV9 and TRBJ2-3, with D perhaps matching TRBD2 (5 bases). The CDR3 extends over 16 amino acids. V was cut by 3 bases and J by 0 bases, with 14 bases left in between. Looked up from germline, CDR1 is SGDLS and CDR2 is YYNGEE. CDR3 protein: CASSASDFSSTDTQYF. The CDR3 DNA reads as TGTGCCAGCAGCGCTTCGGACTTTTCTAGCACAGATACGCAGTATTTT.

This chain links TRBV5-4 with TRBJ2-5; D is possibly TRBD2 (6 bases). The CDR3 is 16 residues long. V was clipped by 4 bases and J by 1 base, with 17 bases between them. The germline CDR1 and CDR2 sequences are SGHNT and YYREEE (reference sequence). The chain's CDR3 is CASSGGSGSVQETQYF. Written as DNA, the CDR3 is TGTGCCAGCAGCGGAGGGTCGGGTAGCGTCCAAGAGACCCAGTACTTC.

The chain recombines TRBV12-3 or TRBV12-4 with TRBJ2-5, with unresolved D. The V end was cut by 3 bases, the J end by 3 bases, with 8 bases between. The CDR3 contains 13 residues. CDR3 DNA sequence: TGTGCCAGCAGTTTCGGCGGAAAAGAGACCCAGTACTTC. Its protein is CASSFGGKETQYF.

The CDR3 nucleotides are TGTGCCAGCTTGGTTGAGGGACTCTCGGAAGCTTTCTTT. Translated: CASLVEGLSEAFF. V is TRBV2 and J is TRBJ1-1; tentatively, D is TRBD1 (5 bases). The germline gives CDR1 SNHLY, CDR2 FYNNEI. The CDR3 length is 13 residues. The V end lost 8 bases, the J end lost 8 bases, and 18 bases lay between the germline ends.

The V and J genes are TRBV10-2 and TRBJ1-2, with TRBD1 matching over 9 bases. Germline trimming cut 6 bases from V and 7 bases from J; bases unmatched to any gene: 0. Germline V gene data show CDR1 as WSHSY and CDR2 as SAAADI. CDR3 size: 11 residues. The CDR3 protein is CASRTGGGYTF. The CDR3 DNA reads as TGCGCCAGCAGGACAGGGGGTGGCTACACCTTC.

Turning to this clone: The same CDR3 can be traced to other DNA sequences in this sample. The chain combines TRBV7-3 with TRBJ2-3; 9 positions agree with TRBD2. CDR3 length: 16 amino acids. CDR1 SGHTA and CDR2 FQGTGA come from the germline V gene. V lost 1 base to trimming and J lost 4 bases; unmatched junction nucleotides: 6. The CDR3 DNA reads TGTGCCAGCAGCTTAATCGGTGCGGGGGGGCCAGATACGCAGTATTTT. Protein: CASSLIGAGGPDTQYF.

The chain employs TRBV5-8 and TRBJ2-5; D may be TRBD1 (6 bases). CDR3 length: 16 amino acids. The ends were cut back, 1 base at V and 5 bases at J, with 18 bases in the middle. Looked up from germline, CDR1 is SGHTS and CDR2 is YDEGEE. CDR3 in amino acids: CASSLFGTSEAETQYF. CDR3 in DNA: TGTGCCAGCAGCTTGTTCGGGACATCAGAGGCGGAGACCCAGTACTTC.

The genes are TRBV7-3 and TRBJ2-1; D might be TRBD2 (6 bases). The CDR3 consists of 16 residues. Germline V gene lookup returns CDR1 SGHTA and CDR2 FQGTGA. The V end was cut by 3 bases, the J end by 3 bases, with 15 bases between. CDR3 sequence (DNA): TGTGCCAGCAGCTTCTTGAGACTAGGGCGCTACAATGAGCAGTTCTTC. Protein: CASSFLRLGRYNEQFF.

The V gene is TRBV4-1, the J gene TRBJ2-2, with D possibly being TRBD1 (5 bases). The CDR3 runs 15 residues. Germline values: CDR1 MGHRA, CDR2 YSYEKL. Trimming left V 5 bases short and J 6 bases short, with 16 bases between. CDR3 sequence (DNA): TGCGCCAGCAGCGCCAGGGCGCTCGGCGCCGGGGAGCTGTTTTTT. Encoded protein: CASSARALGAGELFF.

The chain has TRBV5-1 and TRBJ2-3; a weak D match, TRBD2 (6 bases). Trimming cost V 0 bases and J 5 bases, with 13 bases left between them. The germline gives CDR1 SGHRS, CDR2 YFSETQ. CDR3 size: 15 residues. CDR3 protein: CASSLGSGAKDTQYF. In DNA, the CDR3 is TGCGCCAGCAGCTTGGGCTCGGGAGCGAAAGATACGCAGTATTTT.

This sequence joins TRBV7-6 and TRBJ2-3; TRBD1 matches 7 bases. The V and J ends lost 4 bases and 9 bases, in that order; junction bases with no gene match: 10. The germline V gene has CDR1 SGHVS and CDR2 FNYEAQ. This CDR3 region has 14 residues. Here the CDR3 reads CASSSALTGTTQYF. CDR3 in DNA: TGTGCCAGCAGCTCCGCGTTGACAGGGACAACGCAGTATTTT. The full variable domain, with the rest looked up from reference TRBV7-6 and TRBJ2-3, is GAGVSQSPRYKVTKRGQDVALRCDPISGHVSLYWYRQALGQGPEFLTYFNYEAQQDKSGLPNDRFSAERPEGSISTLTIQRTEQRDSAMYRCASSSALTGTTQYFGPGTRLTVL.

The CDR3: CASSLVGGNYEQYV. CDR3 coding DNA: TGTGCCAGCAGCTTAGTCGGGGGTAACTACGAGCAGTACGTC. The chain recombines TRBV11-1 with TRBJ2-7; a weak D match, TRBD2 (6 bases). CDR3 size: 14 residues. Per the germline V gene, CDR1 is SGHAT and CDR2 is FQDESV (reference sequence). Deletions cut 1 base from V and 3 bases from J, with 10 bases between.

CDR3 residues: CASSFLGRTEAFF. The CDR3 DNA reads as TGTGCCAGCAGTTTCTTGGGGAGGACTGAAGCTTTCTTT. The chain has TRBV27 and TRBJ1-1, with D unclear. The CDR3 runs 13 residues. Trimming removed 3 bases at V and 5 bases at J, with 10 bases between. The germline gives CDR1 MNHEY, CDR2 SMNVEV (reference sequence).

The rearrangement uses TRBV5-1 and TRBJ2-2; TRBD2 matches at 7 bases. The CDR3 spans 15 residues. The J segment lost 3 bases and the V segment lost 1 base, leaving 3 bases of the junction unmatched. Germline V lookup: CDR1 SGHRS, CDR2 YFSETQ. DNA of the CDR3: TGCGCCAGCAGCTTGAGACTAGCTGACACCGGGGAGCTGTTTTTT. Translated, it gives CASSLRLADTGELFF.

The V call is TRBV6-4, the J call TRBJ2-7, with 7 positions matching TRBD1. Germline lookup yields CDR1 MRHNA and CDR2 SNTAGT. The CDR3 has 16 amino acids. V gave up 2 bases and J gave up 4 bases; unmatched junction bases: 11. The CDR3 nucleotides read TGTGCCAGCAGTGACCGAATACCGGGACAGCTATACGAGCAGTACGTC. Translating it yields CASSDRIPGQLYEQYV.

The V call is TRBV5-8, the J call TRBJ2-5; D gene ambiguous. Per germline, CDR1 SGHTS and CDR2 YDEGEE. Deletions cut 5 bases from V and 2 bases from J, with 4 bases between. The CDR3 length is 11 residues. The CDR3: CASSRQETQYF. In DNA, the CDR3 is TGTGCCAGCAGTCGTCAAGAGACCCAGTACTTC.